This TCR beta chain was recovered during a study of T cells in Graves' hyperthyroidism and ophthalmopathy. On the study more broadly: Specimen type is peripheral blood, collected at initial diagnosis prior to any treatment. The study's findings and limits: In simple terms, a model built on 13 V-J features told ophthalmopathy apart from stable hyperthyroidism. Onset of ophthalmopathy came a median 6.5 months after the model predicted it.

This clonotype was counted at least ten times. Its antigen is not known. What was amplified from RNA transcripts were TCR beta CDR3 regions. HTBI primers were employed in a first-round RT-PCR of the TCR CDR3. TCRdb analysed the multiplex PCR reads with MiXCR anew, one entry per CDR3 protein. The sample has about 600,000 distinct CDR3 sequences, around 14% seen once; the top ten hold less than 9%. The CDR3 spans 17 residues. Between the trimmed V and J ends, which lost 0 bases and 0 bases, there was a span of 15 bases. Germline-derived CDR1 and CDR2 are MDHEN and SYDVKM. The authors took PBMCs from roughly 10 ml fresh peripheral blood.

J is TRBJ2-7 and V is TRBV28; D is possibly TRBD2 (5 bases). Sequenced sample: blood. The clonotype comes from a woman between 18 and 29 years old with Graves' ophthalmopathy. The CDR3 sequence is CASSLWDTRLSSYEQYF. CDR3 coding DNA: TGTGCCAGCAGTTTATGGGATACTAGGCTAAGCTCCTACGAGCAGTACTTC.